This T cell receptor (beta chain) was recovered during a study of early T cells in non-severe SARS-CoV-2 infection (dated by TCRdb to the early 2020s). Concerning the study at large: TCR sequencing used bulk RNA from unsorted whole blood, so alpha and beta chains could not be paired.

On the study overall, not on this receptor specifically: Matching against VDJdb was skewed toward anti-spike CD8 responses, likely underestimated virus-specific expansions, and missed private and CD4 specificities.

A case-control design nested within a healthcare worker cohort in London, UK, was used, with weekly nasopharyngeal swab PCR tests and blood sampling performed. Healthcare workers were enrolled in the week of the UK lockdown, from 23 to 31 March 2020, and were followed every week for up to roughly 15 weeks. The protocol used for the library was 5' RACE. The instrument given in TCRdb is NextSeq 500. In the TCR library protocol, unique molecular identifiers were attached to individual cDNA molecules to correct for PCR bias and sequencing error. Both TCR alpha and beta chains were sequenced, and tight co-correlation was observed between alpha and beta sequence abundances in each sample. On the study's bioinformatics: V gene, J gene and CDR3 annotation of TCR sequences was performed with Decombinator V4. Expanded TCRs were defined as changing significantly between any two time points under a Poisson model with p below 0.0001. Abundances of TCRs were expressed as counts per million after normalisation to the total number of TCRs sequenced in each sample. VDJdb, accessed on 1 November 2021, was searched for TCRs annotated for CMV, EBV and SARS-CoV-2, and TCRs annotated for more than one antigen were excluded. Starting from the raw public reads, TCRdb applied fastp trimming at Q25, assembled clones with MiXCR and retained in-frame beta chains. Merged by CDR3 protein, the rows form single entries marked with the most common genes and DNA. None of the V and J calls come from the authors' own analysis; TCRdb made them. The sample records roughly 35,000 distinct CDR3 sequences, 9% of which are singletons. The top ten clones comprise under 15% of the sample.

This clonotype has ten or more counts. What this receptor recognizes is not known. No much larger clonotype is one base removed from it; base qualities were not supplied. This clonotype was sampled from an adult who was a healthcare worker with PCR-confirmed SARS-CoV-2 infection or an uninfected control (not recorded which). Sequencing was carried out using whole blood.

The encoded CDR3 is CASSLARAGGEAFF. The DNA sequence is as follows: TGTGCCAGCAGCTTGGCCCGTGCGGGGGGTGAAGCTTTCTTT. The chain employs TRBV5-8 and TRBJ1-1; TRBD1 is possibly the D segment (5 matching bases). A distance of 13 bases separates the germline ends of V and J, which lose 0 bases and 7 bases respectively. Taken from the germline V gene, the CDR1 and CDR2 loops are SGHTS and YDEGEE. Reading from cysteine to phenylalanine, the CDR3 counts 14 amino acids. The retained sequence is limited to the CDR3, 42 bases, with the frame set at the first base.